This note documents a single T cell receptor beta chain sequence. Its antigen remains undetermined. The cohort was made up of approximately 700 healthy bone marrow donors. At the time of sampling, all cohort members were nominally healthy, though unrecorded immune exposures were likely present. The donor tested CMV seronegative, placing the donor among the 350 or so seronegative members of the cohort. Every donor gave a peripheral blood sample, and the peripheral blood mononuclear cells from that sample were used for TCR beta sequencing. Genomic DNA was extracted from the blood cell samples with the Qiagen DNeasy Blood Extraction Kit. The data were obtained in a study of cytomegalovirus exposure and HLA in healthy donors (dated by TCRdb to the late 2010s). A note on the overall study: According to an earlier analysis of around 600 of the donors, 150 million to 200 million T cells yielded some 110 million unique TCR beta sequences and about 300 Gb of sequence data. To predict cytomegalovirus infection status, the study combined high-throughput TCR immunosequencing, statistical association of individual TCRs with disease status, and machine learning. The T cell repertoires of under 700 subjects were profiled by immunosequencing and related to cytomegalovirus serostatus. Typing coverage differed by locus: A, B, C, DRB1 and DQB1 were typed in about 629-640 donors, DQA1 in 522, DPA1 in over 600, and DPB1 in 472. A separate validation cohort of 100 to 150 different subjects was used in addition to the roughly 700-subject first cohort. An earlier analysis of roughly 600 of the donors used high-throughput TCR beta sequencing to judge whether each TCR beta V gene segment behaved as functional or pseudogenic. Of the roughly 420 genotyped donors, 75% to 85% were placed in the genetic ancestry cluster associated with self-reported Caucasian donors. Among around 400 genotyped donors of the cohort, an average of approximately 200,000 unique TCR beta nucleotide sequences was sequenced per donor, of which roughly 17% were non-productive. Every repertoire in the discovery cohort had been generated on one and the same sequencing platform. A later analysis re-analyzed previously published TCR beta repertoires from 600 to 850 donors and added high-resolution HLA genotyping to study TCR occurrence patterns. In the later analysis, no new phenotypic data were used to find candidate immune exposures; instead, reliance was placed on TCR beta sequences and their occurrence across donors. Donor age, sex, ethnicity and CMV serostatus were compiled together with the repertoire data. Roughly 5 DR-DQ haplotypes were handled as single units for association and clustering because linkage in the cohort was strong. HLA typing covered class I and class II loci at four-digit resolution. Genome-wide SNP genotypes for about 65% of the 666 donors were used in a later genetic analysis, which treated that subset as a discovery cohort. Roughly 290 gigabases of sequencing data and 75 million to 85 million unique TCR sequences made up an early release that covered roughly 670 HLA-typed donors. The study was designed to test whether signatures of past pathogen exposure could be identified by cataloging public T cell receptors.

Library generation was performed with the immunoSEQ multiplex PCR assay. For the multiplex PCR, a mixture combining 60 forward primers for TCR Vbeta segments and 13 reverse primers for TCR Jbeta segments was used. The CDR3 region of rearranged TCR beta genes was amplified from genomic DNA by a multiplex PCR assay. The amplified TCR beta libraries were sequenced on the Illumina HiSeq System as 87-base-pair reads. The study's own analysis went as follows. Across the 500 to 750 repertoires, a later analysis counted 60 million to 90 million unique TCR beta chains, roughly 11 million of which were shared by at least two donors. To remove PCR and sequencing errors, raw reads were error-corrected and collapsed into unique sequences using a nearest-neighbor algorithm that merged closely related sequences. CDR3 sequences were aligned to IMGT reference sequences to assign V, D and J gene segments. For a sequence to be retained, at least a six-nucleotide match to both a V gene segment and a J gene segment was required. Rearrangements were called productive when the CDR3 lacked stop codons and stayed in frame with V and J; all others were non-productive. CDR3 was defined by IMGT convention, running from the second conserved V-encoded cysteine to the conserved J-encoded phenylalanine. In an earlier analysis of approximately 590 of the donors, sequences lacking an unambiguous match to a single V gene segment were excluded. An earlier analysis of several hundred of the donors called V segments functional above 56.7% productive rearrangements and segregating when the between-donor standard deviation exceeded 5%. A statistical classification framework was built for diagnosing cytomegalovirus status from the catalog of TCR beta chain sequences. In a later analysis, TCR nucleotide sequences were compared against IMGT/GENE-DB human TR gene sequences so that V and J genes could be assigned. The TCRdist pipeline was used in a later analysis to assign CDR3 sequences and most-parsimonious VDJ recombination scenarios. In a later analysis, each TCR beta chain was defined by its CDR3 amino acid sequence together with its V-gene family, and reads without a unique V-gene family were excluded. To address suspected cross-contamination and a sequencing artifact, a later analysis removed several hundred highly shared, low-generation-probability nucleotide sequences. A later analysis calculated a clonal expansion index for each public chain from normalized within-repertoire ranks of inferred template counts. In a later analysis, generation probabilities were computed with a VDJ recombination model fitted to out-of-frame rearrangements, and the resulting probabilities were checked against IGoR. In a later analysis, TCR-TCR, TCR-HLA and TCR-CMV co-occurrence was scored with hypergeometric tests, and a repertoire-size bias correction was applied to TCR pairs. In a later analysis, false discovery rates were estimated by permuting HLA or CMV assignments 20 times. In a later analysis, co-occurring TCRs were grouped using DBSCAN, with TCRdist sequence similarity added in when clustering inside HLA-allele-positive subsets. Co-occurrence clustering excluded repertoires with fewer than 30,000 or more than 120,000 public chains, plus five with anomalous nucleotide sharing. TCRdb obtained this table from immuneACCESS and retained in-frame rearrangements with V and J assigned. These tables miss some clones; where compared with another copy, unresolved V genes account for less than half of the shortfall, and the remainder is unexplained. V and J calls and clone size are as listed in that table; D and trimming were resolved from the DNA. The sample's clone listing holds 100,000 to 150,000 clones. The ten largest account for about 2.7% of the sample.

The study at large found these results: Assigning TCR associations to individual alleles was difficult when HLA alleles, especially DR and DQ, strongly co-occurred. An association between a missense DCLRE1C variant and V-gene and J-gene trimming of TCR beta chains was found in a later genetic analysis and replicated in an independent cohort. Across donors, most TCR sequences were observed very rarely, whereas some public TCRs were present in many individuals. Presence/absence analyses assumed roughly uniform sequencing depth across donors, an assumption that may not hold. Correlated functional status among segregating V segments might reflect linkage disequilibrium, but an unknown experimental factor could not be ruled out. A further reported finding was that TCR beta sequences accurately predicted the HLA-A and HLA-B alleles for most subjects in the first cohort. In a later analysis, TCR association rates were found to vary across HLA loci, with the most associated TCRs seen for DRB1 alleles and the fewest for HLA-C alleles. A few of the identified cytomegalovirus-associated TCR beta chains were confirmed in vitro to be specific for cytomegalovirus antigens. The authors suggested that the approach could potentially be extended to other disease states and immunological phenotypes. The cohort was sequenced for TCR beta chains only, and without alpha or paired-chain data the features that could be detected were limited. In a later analysis, HLA-associated TCR beta chains were found to be more clonally expanded and to have lower generation probabilities than equally common non-associated chains. The sequencing pipeline was judged likely to have produced a cluster of highly shared sequence variants as a technical artifact. Some IMGT-functional V segments, including TRBV6-2 and TRBV6-3, could not be distinguished by the 87-base-pair reads and were therefore excluded. According to a later analysis, parvovirus B19, influenza, CMV and Epstein-Barr virus appeared linked to several top co-occurrence clusters. For the cohort, immune exposure information was limited to CMV serostatus. HLA typing was unavailable for some donors at each locus, so association tests used only the typed subset. Over 15 rarely observed V segments, including chromosome 9 orphons, were excluded from the earlier analysis of about 600 of the donors because counts were too low. An earlier analysis of some 560 of the donors showed that most TCR beta V segments appeared in productive rearrangements either about 87% or about 30% of the time, which broadly matched IMGT annotations. According to a later genetic analysis, donors in an Asian-associated ancestry cluster had fewer N-insertions in productive TCRs than the approximately 650-donor mean. According to a later analysis, most CMV-associated TCR beta chains appeared to be HLA-restricted, and the HLA associations seemed to be driven largely by CMV exposure. At a false discovery rate of 0.05, a later analysis linked about 16,000 TCR beta sequences to specific HLA alleles. The classifier was reported to diagnose cytomegalovirus status with high specificity and sensitivity in both the original and validation cohorts. A total of about 180 TCR beta chains were listed by the study as associated with cytomegalovirus.

Per the germline V gene, SGHRS is the CDR1 and YFSETQ is the CDR2. The CDR3 goes from the cysteine to the phenylalanine over 14 residues. Only CDR3 DNA remains: 42 bases, in frame from the first base. Ends trimmed: V by 3 bases, J by 3 bases; bases unmatched to a gene: 5. This receptor was obtained from a man aged 25 to 40 in good health and CMV-seronegative. Sequencing used PBMCs. Recombination joined TRBV5-1 with TRBJ1-1, and 7 bases in between align with TRBD1. The DNA sequence is as follows: TGCGCCAGCAGCTCTCAAACAGGGGACACTGAAGCTTTCTTT. Translated, this gives CASSSQTGDTEAFF.